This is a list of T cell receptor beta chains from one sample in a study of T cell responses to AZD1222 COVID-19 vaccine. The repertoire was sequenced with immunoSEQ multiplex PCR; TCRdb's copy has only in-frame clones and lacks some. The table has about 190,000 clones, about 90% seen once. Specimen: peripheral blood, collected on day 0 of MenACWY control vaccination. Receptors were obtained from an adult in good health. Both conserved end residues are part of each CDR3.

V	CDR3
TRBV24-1	CAAGPSENTGELFF
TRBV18	CASSPRRVNTEAFF
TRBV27	CASSFKYNEQFF
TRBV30	CAWSVGQGAAEQYF
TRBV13	CASSDSGRGYNEQFF
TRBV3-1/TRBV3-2	CASSHGGPTDTQYF
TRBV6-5	CASRQLNYGYTF
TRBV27	CASSFQGNANYGYTF
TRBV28	CASSSHQGGGDSYNSPLHF
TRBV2	CASSGTPGDEQYF
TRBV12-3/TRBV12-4	CASSFPGTDTQYF
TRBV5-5	CASSLAVWDYGYTF
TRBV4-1	CASSQSTALGNTIYF
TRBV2	CASEGRLAGPSGNTGELFF
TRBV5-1	CASSSTGRETQYF
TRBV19	CASDGNTEAFF
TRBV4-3	CASSQVTWDTQYF
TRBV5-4	CASSLDGFNQPQHF
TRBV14	CASSPGQIMKTEAFF
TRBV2	CASSFQRGAEAFF
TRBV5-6	CASSLLSVEEQGGYTF
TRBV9	CASSAVNTGELFF
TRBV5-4	CASSLGGSDYGYTF
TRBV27	CASSGLAGGIQETQYF
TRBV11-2	CASSPVGLLHNEQFF
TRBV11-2	CASSLGSGSPYEQYF
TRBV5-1	CASSEDREPNEQFF
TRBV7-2	CASSPGLAAYNEQFF
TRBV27	CADLTGANVLTF
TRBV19	CASIPTSGANVLTF
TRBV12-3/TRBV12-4	CASSYRGGGSF
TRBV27	CASRDRDPDTGELFF
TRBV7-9	CASSLFDEPSYGYTF
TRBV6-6	CASSYPPDTNQPQHF
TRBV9	CASSVGLAGLNTGELFF
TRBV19	CASRDRLTNQETQYF
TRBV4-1	CASSHVPPGRHNEQFF
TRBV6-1	CASSEGNYGYTF
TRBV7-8	CASSLMGQGETQYF
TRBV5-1	CASSLEGGANTGELFF
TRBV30	CAWRGKDYYNEQFF
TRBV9	CASSPGVAGVEQYF
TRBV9	CASSVEVFGELFF
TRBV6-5	CASSSLREQYF
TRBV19	CASSTRRDRTSYEQYF
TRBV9	CASSVADGRMNTEAFF